The present TCR beta chain was sequenced within a study of cytomegalovirus exposure and HLA in healthy donors. Whole-study findings and limits: While the bulk of TCR sequences proved rare, some public TCRs turned up in many donors. Later work found that TCR association rates differed between HLA loci; DRB1 had the most and HLA-C the fewest. Data from an earlier analysis indicated that most TCR beta V segments were productive either about 90% or about 30% of the time.

Concerning this clone: What it binds is unknown.

It was with 60 Vbeta and 13 Jbeta primers that the PCR ran. TCRdb's copy holds only in-frame clones and misses some; the assay was immunoSEQ multiplex PCR. The sample has over 90,000 clones; roughly 60% are singletons. Sequenced: PBMCs. The source of this sequence is a human donor in good health.

CDR3 nucleotide sequence: TGCAGCGCGGGACAGGAGAACACTGAAGCTTTCTTT. Its protein is CSAGQENTEAFF. The chain recombines TRBV29-1 with TRBJ1-1, with 8 nucleotides matching TRBD1. Losses at the gene ends were 7 bases for V and 1 base for J; bases not matched to a gene: 2. Germline CDR1 reads SQVTM; CDR2 reads ANQGSEA. The CDR3 covers 12 residues.